This T cell receptor (beta chain) emerged from a study of chemoradiotherapy in HPV16-positive cancers. Study-level points and caveats: The functional HPV-specific definition rests on just two HPV16-positive patients. HPV-responsive T-cell expansion during chemoradiotherapy was linked to improved recurrence-free survival in HPV16-positive patients. Non-HPV-specific T cells did not expand in tumors during treatment, whereas candidate HPV-specific clones and E7-related motifs did.

In its sample, this clone was seen a few times. As yet, its antigen is unknown. Sequencing was performed with immunoSEQ multiplex PCR; in TCRdb, only in-frame clones are kept and a portion is missing. This sample yields 6,000 or so clones, of which 70% to 85% are seen a single time; approximately 6.3% belongs to the top ten. The sample here was tumor tissue, taken from a patient who underwent chemoradiotherapy. The clonotype was recovered from a human donor with HPV-associated anogenital cancer.

CDR3 DNA sequence: TGTGCCAGCAGGGGGGGAGGAACCTACAATGAGCAGTTCTTC. Protein sequence: CASRGGGTYNEQFF. This chain joins TRBV7-2 and TRBJ2-1; D is possibly TRBD2 (6 bases). V lost 6 bases, J lost 2 bases, and 11 bases lay in between. Germline V CDR1 and CDR2: SGHTA, FQGNSA. The CDR3 runs to 14 residues.